Below, 22 T cell receptor beta chains from the same sample are listed, as sequenced in a study of OX40 agonist ivuxolimab in advanced cancers. Here immunoSEQ multiplex PCR was the method, and the copy in TCRdb shows in-frame clones only, minus some. The data hold approximately 32,000 clones, with roughly 89% observed a single time. Source: CD4+ or CD8+ T cells sorted from blood, taken in a trial of the OX40 agonist ivuxolimab. The receptors were gathered from an adult with an advanced solid tumor such as melanoma, head and neck, liver or kidney cancer.

V is TRBV11-3 and J is TRBJ2-7, with D perhaps matching TRBD1 (5 bases). The CDR3 has 12 amino acids. V was cut by 8 bases and J by 3 bases, with 11 bases left in between. Germline CDR1 SGHNT, CDR2 YENEEA. This CDR3 is CASGRANYEQYF. CDR3 DNA: TGTGCCAGCGGCAGGGCAAACTACGAGCAGTACTTC.

The chain recombines TRBV10-3 with TRBJ2-1; TRBD1 is a possible D gene (5 bases). Deletions cut 5 bases from V and 4 bases from J, with 9 bases between. Germline lookup yields CDR1 ENHRY and CDR2 SYGVKD. The CDR3 is made up of 13 amino acids. CDR3 DNA: TGTGCCATCAGTCAGGGTTCATACAATGAGCAGTTCTTC. Its translation: CAISQGSYNEQFF.

The rearrangement joins TRBV9 to TRBJ2-7; TRBD2 matches at 11 bases. The junction had 8 bases not matched to a gene; V was cut back by 0 bases and J by 0 bases. Germline V gene data show CDR1 as SGDLS and CDR2 as YYNGEE. The CDR3 is made up of 18 amino acids. The CDR3 region is CASSVGLAGGPSSYEQYF. The CDR3 bases are TGTGCCAGCAGCGTAGGGCTAGCGGGAGGCCCTAGCTCCTACGAGCAGTACTTC.

DNA for the CDR3: TGCAGCGTTGATGTGATAGGAGTTGCGGAGACCCAGTACTTC. It is translated as CSVDVIGVAETQYF. The rearrangement joins TRBV29-1 to TRBJ2-5; D unresolved. With 3 bases removed from V and 5 bases from J, the gap between germline ends came to 16 bases. From germline, CDR1 is SQVTM and CDR2 ANQGSEA. The CDR3 extends over 14 amino acids.

The chain has TRBV5-1 and TRBJ2-7; TRBD1 matches at 7 bases. The germline V gene has CDR1 SGHRS and CDR2 YFSETQ. The V gene end was trimmed by 4 bases and the J gene end by 5 bases; junction bases not matched to a gene: 9. The CDR3 is 14 amino acids. For the CDR3, the DNA is TGCGCCAGCAGCAAACCGGGACAGAAGGACGAGCAGTACTTC. It is translated as CASSKPGQKDEQYF.

This chain connects TRBV5-1 to TRBJ1-2; D might be TRBD1 (5 bases). The CDR3 length is 13 residues. Looked up from germline, CDR1 is SGHRS and CDR2 is YFSETQ. V gave up 4 bases and J gave up 3 bases, with 10 bases separating them. The CDR3 sequence: CASSRDVDYGYTF. CDR3 sequence (DNA): TGCGCCAGCAGCCGGGACGTTGACTATGGCTACACCTTC.

The V and J genes are TRBV30 and TRBJ2-1; D possibly matches TRBD1 or TRBD2 (5 bases each). The CDR3 covers 13 residues. V lost 2 bases and J 7 bases, leaving 12 bases between the germline ends. Germline V CDR1 and CDR2: GTSNPN, SVGIG (reference sequence). The DNA of the CDR3 is TGTGCCTGGAGTTGGGGGAGTAGGAATGAGCAGTTCTTC. Encoded protein: CAWSWGSRNEQFF.

This clone was seen once. The chain has TRBV27 and TRBJ2-1; TRBD2 aligns across 14 bases. This CDR3 contains 17 residues. V shed 5 bases, J shed 1 base, and the junction held 4 bases outside the gene matches. Germline V gives CDR1 MNHEY, CDR2 SMNVEV (reference sequence). DNA of the CDR3: TGTGCCAGCAGTCCCCGGACTAGCGGGAGGTCCTACAATGAGCAGTTCTTC. Its translation: CASSPRTSGRSYNEQFF.

The chain is built from TRBV7-8 and TRBJ2-2, with D perhaps matching TRBD1 (7 bases). Germline V gives CDR1 SGHVS, CDR2 FQNEAQ. V was clipped by 2 bases and J by 6 bases, with 13 bases between them. CDR3 length equals 15 residues. The CDR3 is CASSLQSRGAGELFF. For the CDR3, the DNA is TGTGCCAGCAGCTTACAGTCCAGGGGGGCCGGGGAGCTGTTTTTT.

This chain uses TRBV7-6 with TRBJ2-5, with TRBD2 identical over 14 bases. The CDR3 covers 18 residues. Unmatched junction bases numbered 11, after V lost 1 base and J lost 7 bases. Germline V gene lookup returns CDR1 SGHVS and CDR2 FNYEAQ. For the CDR3, the DNA is TGTGCCAGCAGCTTAGATCCCCGACTAGCGGGAGGGCTGCGGACCCAGTACTTC. Protein product: CASSLDPRLAGGLRTQYF.

The chain combines TRBV4-1 with TRBJ2-7, with a tentative D call TRBD2 (5 bases). Germline loops: CDR1 MGHRA, CDR2 YSYEKL. V lost 4 bases and J 5 bases, leaving 21 bases between the germline ends. The length of the CDR3 is 16 residues. This CDR3 is CASSPLELASMDEQYF. CDR3 nucleotides: TGCGCCAGCAGCCCCCTAGAGCTAGCCTCTATGGACGAGCAGTACTTC.

This chain links TRBV6-5 with TRBJ2-7; 7 bases agree with TRBD1. J lost 5 bases, V lost 4 bases, and 8 bases had no gene match. The CDR3 is 14 amino acids. From germline, CDR1 is MNHEY and CDR2 SVGAGI. The CDR3 loop reads CASSSGTDRHEQYF. The CDR3, as DNA: TGTGCCAGCAGTTCCGGGACAGATCGACACGAGCAGTACTTC.

About this clone itself: Other DNA variants within this sample encode the same CDR3. V and J are TRBV28 and TRBJ2-5; TRBD1 matches at 8 bases. Germline CDR1 reads MDHEN; CDR2 reads SYDVKM. V lost 5 bases and J lost 5; bases outside the gene matches: 7. The CDR3 runs 14 residues. For the CDR3, the DNA is TGTGCCAGCAGTCGTGGACAGGGAAGGGAGACCCAGTACTTC. This sequence encodes CASSRGQGRETQYF. Full variable domain (outside the CDR3, taken from reference TRBV28 and TRBJ2-5): DVKVTQSSRYLVKRTGEKVFLECVQDMDHENMFWYRQDPGLGLRLIYFSYDVKMKEKGDIPEGYSVSREKKERFSLILESASTNQTSMYLCASSRGQGRETQYFGPGTRLLVL.

The chain couples TRBV19 to TRBJ1-1, with 9 bases lining up with TRBD1. Germline CDR1 reads LNHDA; CDR2 reads SQIVND (reference sequence). V was pared by 10 bases and J by 4 bases, with 7 bases of the junction left unmatched. The CDR3 is 13 amino acids. The CDR3 nucleotides are TGTGCCACAACCGGGACAGGGATCACTGAAGCTTTCTTT. This translates into CATTGTGITEAFF. The complete variable domain, with remaining parts taken from reference TRBV19 and TRBJ1-1, reads DGGITQSPKYLFRKEGQNVTLSCEQNLNHDAMYWYRQDPGQGLRLIYYSQIVNDFQKGDIAEGYSVSREKKESFPLTVTSAQKNPTAFYLCATTGTGITEAFFGQGTRLTVV.

The genes are TRBV7-9 and TRBJ1-2; 8 positions agree with TRBD1. Unmatched junction bases numbered 3, after V lost 1 base and J lost 2 bases. CDR1 and CDR2 (germline): SEHNR, FQNEAQ (reference sequence). The CDR3 covers 15 residues. In DNA, the CDR3 is TGTGCCAGCAGCTTAGGACAGGGGAGGAACTATGGCTACACCTTC. Translating gives CASSLGQGRNYGYTF.

The V call is TRBV7-9, the J call TRBJ1-1; D is uncertain. CDR1 and CDR2 (germline): SEHNR, FQNEAQ (reference sequence). Trimming took off 2 bases at V and 3 bases at J, with 10 bases between the two ends. The CDR3 is made up of 14 amino acids. The CDR3: CASSLNRADTEAFF. In DNA, the CDR3 is TGTGCCAGCAGCTTAAATAGGGCGGACACTGAAGCTTTCTTT.

This chain uses TRBV11-2 with TRBJ2-1; 8 bases map to TRBD2. V lost 5 bases to trimming and J lost 0 bases; unmatched junction nucleotides: 6. The CDR3 loop spans 16 amino acids. Germline CDR1 is SGHAT and CDR2 is FQNNGV. The CDR3 DNA sequence: TGTGCCAGCAGCCCAGCGGGAGCCCCCTCCTACAATGAGCAGTTCTTC. Its protein product is CASSPAGAPSYNEQFF.

This chain connects TRBV5-1 to TRBJ1-1, with D uncertain. From germline, CDR1 is SGHRS and CDR2 YFSETQ. The CDR3 contains 15 residues. V lost 3 bases to trimming and J lost 7 bases, with 19 bases between them. CDR3 region: CASSSIRGAGVEAFF. In nucleotides, the CDR3 is TGCGCCAGCAGCTCAATCCGAGGCGCCGGGGTTGAAGCTTTCTTT.

The V gene is TRBV7-3, the J gene TRBJ2-1, with TRBD2 matching 9 bases. Looked up from germline, CDR1 is SGHTA and CDR2 is FQGTGA. This CDR3 comprises 15 residues. J was trimmed by 6 bases and V by 6 bases; bases with no gene match: 9. The CDR3 DNA follows: TGTGCCAGCAGGCCGGGAGCGGGAGGTCTCAATGAGCAGTTCTTC. Its protein product is CASRPGAGGLNEQFF.

The J gene is TRBJ2-2, the V gene TRBV5-1; 7 bases fit TRBD1. J gave up 4 bases and V 4 bases, and 7 bases lay outside the gene matches. Germline lookup yields CDR1 SGHRS and CDR2 YFSETQ. This CDR3 spans 15 amino acids. CDR3 region: CASSIDRVSTGELFF. The CDR3 DNA reads as TGCGCCAGCAGCATCGACAGGGTGAGCACCGGGGAGCTGTTTTTT.

V is TRBV7-7 and J is TRBJ2-7, with 12 nucleotides matching TRBD2. Trimming removed 5 bases from V and 7 bases from J; junction bases left unmatched: 3. This CDR3 spans 13 amino acids. Per the germline V gene, CDR1 is SSHAT and CDR2 is FNYEAQ (reference sequence). This CDR3 is CASSQGTSGEQYF. CDR3 coding DNA: TGTGCCAGCAGCCAAGGGACTAGCGGGGAGCAGTACTTC. Full variable domain (missing parts from reference TRBV7-7 and TRBJ2-7): GAGVSQSPRYKVTKRGQDVTLRCDPISSHATLYWYQQALGQGPEFLTYFNYEAQPDKSGLPSDRFSAERPEGSISTLTIQRTEQRDSAMYRCASSQGTSGEQYFGPGTRLTVT.

The chain combines TRBV4-1 with TRBJ1-2; 7 bases line up with TRBD1. CDR1 and CDR2 from the germline V gene are MGHRA and YSYEKL. The CDR3 length is 13 residues. Trimming removed 3 bases from V and 2 bases from J; junction bases left unmatched: 0. CDR3 loop: CASSQTGNYGYTF. Here the CDR3 DNA reads TGCGCCAGCAGCCAGACAGGGAACTATGGCTACACCTTC.